This T cell receptor beta chain originates from a study of cytomegalovirus exposure and HLA in healthy donors. Study results and caveats: When presence/absence was analysed, sequencing depth was taken to be roughly uniform across donors. Associated with HLA alleles at 0.05 false discovery rate in a later analysis were fewer than 20,000 TCR beta sequences. Cytomegalovirus status, reportedly, was diagnosed with high specificity and sensitivity by the classifier. In a later analysis, HLA-associated TCR beta chains were more clonally expanded than equally common others.

A multiplex PCR was run with 60 Vbeta primers and 13 Jbeta primers. Method: immunoSEQ multiplex PCR; TCRdb's copy keeps in-frame clones and lacks some. The repertoire has some 180,000 clones, approximately 80% of them found once; the top ten carry less than 1.5%. The CDR3 spans 16 residues. The V gene lost 8 bases and the J gene lost 0 bases, with 18 bases spanning the gap. Germline assignment: CDR1 SNHLY and CDR2 FYNNEI. A few counts support this clone. Its matching antigen is unknown. Source material: PBMCs. The sequence derives from a girl aged 10-17 years in good health and CMV-seropositive. The V call is TRBV2, the J call TRBJ2-3, with D possibly being TRBD2 (5 bases). The CDR3 is CASRRSGFPSTDTQYF. In nucleotides, the CDR3 is TGTGCCAGCCGGAGATCGGGATTCCCTAGCACAGATACGCAGTATTTT. Using reference TRBV2 and TRBJ2-3 for the parts outside the CDR3, the full variable domain is EPEVTQTPSHQVTQMGQEVILRCVPISNHLYFYWYRQILGQKVEFLVSFYNNEISEKSEIFDDQFSVERPDGSNFTLKIRSTKLEDSAMYFCASRRSGFPSTDTQYFGPGTRLTVL.